A selection of T cell receptor beta chains follows, all from one sample in a study of identical twins. Using its own MiXCR run on the 5' RACE reads, TCRdb lists one record per CDR3 protein. The repertoire holds approximately 500,000 distinct CDR3 sequences, 20% to 25% seen once, with 2.9% in the top ten. In addition, the sample was reused for a study of T cells expressing NK-cell markers.

The sample was CD4+ T cells sorted from blood. The receptors were gathered from a woman aged 18-29 years in good health. Both conserved end residues are part of each CDR3. The D gene is left open where the match is weak. Some rows have no size entry. The others give once, few or many, or a class for an expanded clone.

clone size	D gene	V gene	J gene	CDR3 protein	CDR3 DNA
few	.	TRBV12-3/TRBV12-4	TRBJ2-1	CASSFHEGGKFF	TGTGCCAGCAGTTTTCATGAGGGGGGGAAGTTCTTC
few	.	TRBV12-3/TRBV12-4	TRBJ1-3	CASSPGGYSGNTIYF	TGTGCCAGCAGTCCCGGGGGCTACTCTGGAAACACCATATATTTT
.	TRBD1	TRBV11-2	TRBJ2-3	CASSSWDRGTVETDTQYF	TGTGCCAGCAGCTCCTGGGACAGGGGGACAGTAGAAACAGATACGCAGTATTTT
.	TRBD1	TRBV20-1	TRBJ2-5	CSAGRDSFIETQYF	TGCAGTGCTGGCCGGGACAGCTTCATTGAGACCCAGTACTTC
few	.	TRBV9	TRBJ2-5	CASSTRGVEETQYF	TGTGCCAGCAGCACCAGGGGAGTCGAAGAGACCCAGTACTTC
few	.	TRBV5-6	TRBJ2-1	CASSSLDNEQFF	TGTGCCAGCAGCTCCCTAGACAATGAGCAGTTCTTC
.	.	TRBV7-9	TRBJ2-7	CASSLPDRLGGEQYF	TGTGCCAGCAGCTTGCCTGACAGGCTGGGGGGGGAGCAGTACTTC
few	TRBD2	TRBV6-1	TRBJ2-6	CASRSGGAGPGANVLTF	TGTGCCAGTAGAAGCGGGGGGGCTGGGCCTGGGGCCAACGTCCTGACTTTC
.	.	TRBV7-9	TRBJ1-1	CASSGRPGSKGGAFF	TGTGCCAGCAGCGGAAGACCGGGATCCAAGGGGGGAGCTTTCTTT
.	.	TRBV12-3/TRBV12-4	TRBJ2-7	CASTSPLDSYEQYF	TGTGCCAGCACCTCACCCCTTGACTCCTACGAGCAGTACTTC
.	TRBD1	TRBV11-2	TRBJ2-5	CASSAVGGGTGRETQYF	TGTGCCAGCAGCGCAGTAGGTGGTGGGACAGGGCGGGAGACCCAGTACTTC
few	TRBD2	TRBV20-1	TRBJ2-1	CSARGGLAGDWGTMPQFF	TGCAGTGCTAGAGGGGGACTAGCGGGAGATTGGGGTACAATGCCGCAGTTCTTC
.	.	TRBV7-2	TRBJ2-2	CASRVPTTGELFF	TGTGCCAGCAGGGTACCTACCACCGGGGAGCTGTTTTTT
few	TRBD1	TRBV29-1	TRBJ2-7	CSVARDSNYEQYF	TGCAGCGTTGCTCGGGACAGCAACTACGAGCAGTACTTC
.	TRBD2	TRBV29-1	TRBJ2-3	CSVILAGGTDTQYF	TGCAGCGTAATACTAGCGGGGGGGACAGATACGCAGTATTTT
few	.	TRBV5-1	TRBJ1-4	CASSLGEGREKLFF	TGCGCCAGCAGCCTGGGGGAGGGGCGTGAAAAACTGTTTTTT
.	TRBD2	TRBV20-1	TRBJ2-7	CSARAPLNLAGRHEQYF	TGCAGTGCTAGAGCTCCCCTCAACCTAGCGGGCCGGCACGAGCAGTACTTC
once	TRBD2	TRBV12-3/TRBV12-4	TRBJ2-3	CASSPSGLAGSAQYF	TGTGCCAGCAGTCCGTCGGGACTAGCGGGGTCGGCGCAGTATTTT
many	.	TRBV12-3/TRBV12-4	TRBJ2-3	CAIPRGNTDTQYF	TGTGCCATCCCTCGGGGGAACACAGATACGCAGTATTTT
.	.	TRBV4-1	TRBJ2-3	CASSQAPATTDTQYF	TGCGCCAGCAGCCAAGCTCCAGCCACCACAGATACGCAGTATTTT
.	.	TRBV5-4	TRBJ2-7	CASSLANGGYEQYF	TGTGCCAGCAGCTTGGCCAATGGGGGATACGAGCAGTACTTC
.	.	TRBV4-3	TRBJ1-2	CASSREGGPWGYTF	TGCGCCAGCAGCCGCGAGGGGGGACCATGGGGCTACACCTTC
.	TRBD2	TRBV6-1	TRBJ2-7	CASRKTSGRAYEQYF	TGTGCCAGCAGGAAGACTAGCGGGAGAGCCTACGAGCAGTACTTC
.	TRBD1	TRBV6-1	TRBJ2-1	CATGDRAPYNEQFF	TGTGCCACTGGGGACAGGGCCCCGTACAATGAGCAGTTCTTC
many	.	TRBV3-1	TRBJ1-3	CASFSRAGNTIYF	TGTGCCAGCTTTTCCAGGGCTGGAAACACCATATATTTT
.	.	TRBV27	TRBJ2-3	CASSFGLSADTQYF	TGTGCCAGCAGTTTCGGACTGAGTGCAGATACGCAGTATTTT
.	.	TRBV7-9	TRBJ2-1	CAIQTPSPFF	TGTGCCATCCAGACCCCTAGCCCGTTCTTC
few	.	TRBV12-3/TRBV12-4	TRBJ1-2	CASSLRGFEGYTF	TGTGCCAGCAGCCTAAGGGGGTTCGAGGGCTACACCTTC
few	.	TRBV7-3	TRBJ1-2	CASRKGWFSDYGYTF	TGTGCCAGCAGAAAAGGGTGGTTCTCCGACTATGGCTACACCTTC
.	.	TRBV20-1	TRBJ2-1	CSSSPHYNEQFF	TGCAGTTCAAGCCCCCACTACAATGAGCAGTTCTTC
many	.	TRBV6-6	TRBJ1-1	CASSFTEAFF	TGTGCCAGCTCCTTCACTGAAGCTTTCTTT
.	.	TRBV2	TRBJ2-3	CASSFSGSNADTQYF	TGTGCCAGCAGTTTCTCCGGGTCAAATGCAGATACGCAGTATTTT
.	TRBD2	TRBV10-3	TRBJ2-1	CATLAGGPQFF	TGTGCCACCCTAGCGGGGGGGCCTCAGTTCTTC
.	.	TRBV12-3/TRBV12-4	TRBJ2-1	CASSLRGSANNEQFF	TGTGCCAGCAGTTTAAGAGGATCCGCCAATAATGAGCAGTTCTTC
few	.	TRBV20-1	TRBJ2-1	CSVTSGKNEQFF	TGCAGTGTCACGTCGGGGAAGAATGAGCAGTTCTTC
.	TRBD1	TRBV7-7	TRBJ2-5	CASSFTGGKSETQYF	TGTGCTAGCAGCTTTACAGGGGGCAAGAGTGAGACCCAGTACTTC
few	.	TRBV10-3	TRBJ2-1	CAIRKGNEQFF	TGTGCCATCAGGAAGGGAAATGAGCAGTTCTTC
few	.	TRBV29-1	TRBJ1-4	CSVADRAEKLFF	TGCAGCGTTGCGGATAGAGCTGAAAAACTGTTTTTT
few	TRBD1	TRBV6-2/TRBV6-3	TRBJ1-5	CASSDDRGYGNQPQHF	TGTGCCAGCAGTGACGACAGGGGATACGGGAATCAGCCCCAGCATTTT
few	TRBD1	TRBV29-1	TRBJ1-2	CSVPKRGPEGGYTF	TGCAGCGTCCCAAAGAGGGGGCCTGAAGGAGGCTACACCTTC
.	TRBD2	TRBV12-3/TRBV12-4	TRBJ2-3	CASSPGTSGGDTQYF	TGTGCCAGCAGCCCTGGGACTAGCGGGGGTGATACGCAGTATTTT
.	TRBD2	TRBV18	TRBJ2-5	CASSPGPGGGYQETQYF	TGTGCCAGCTCACCGGGTCCCGGCGGGGGTTACCAAGAGACCCAGTACTTC
.	TRBD2	TRBV5-1	TRBJ2-7	CASRRGLAEPSYEQYF	TGCGCCAGCAGAAGGGGACTAGCCGAACCCTCCTACGAGCAGTACTTC
.	.	TRBV7-2	TRBJ2-7	CASSLVWGRGSYEQYF	TGTGCCAGCAGCTTAGTTTGGGGGCGGGGGTCCTACGAGCAGTACTTC
few	TRBD2	TRBV7-6	TRBJ2-7	CASSLAASGGAYEQYF	TGTGCCAGCAGCTTAGCGGCTAGCGGGGGGGCATACGAGCAGTACTTC
.	.	TRBV5-5	TRBJ1-2	CASSWDMYGYTF	TGTGCCAGCAGCTGGGACATGTATGGCTACACCTTC
.	.	TRBV7-9	TRBJ1-3	CASSLAQGDTIYF	TGTGCCAGCAGCTTAGCTCAGGGAGACACCATATATTTT
many	.	TRBV3-1	TRBJ2-2	CASSRRNTGELFF	TGTGCCAGCAGCCGGCGAAACACCGGGGAGCTGTTTTTT
few	TRBD2	TRBV4-2	TRBJ2-1	CASSLKRGSGRASYNEQFF	TGTGCCAGCAGCCTTAAAAGGGGTAGCGGGAGGGCCAGTTATAATGAGCAGTTCTTC
once	TRBD2	TRBV20-1	TRBJ2-3	CSASRNSGGTDTQYF	TGCAGTGCTAGTAGAAATAGCGGGGGGACAGATACGCAGTATTTT
.	.	TRBV20-1	TRBJ2-3	CSAAGPTDTQYF	TGCAGTGCTGCGGGGCCTACAGATACGCAGTATTTT
once	TRBD2	TRBV9	TRBJ2-1	CASSVAGLAVNEQFF	TGTGCCAGCAGCGTCGCAGGACTAGCGGTTAATGAGCAGTTCTTC